This T cell receptor (beta chain) was sequenced in a study of PD-1 blockade in classical Hodgkin lymphoma. General study points: Repertoire differences have undefined causes, possibly disease activity or prior therapy. Before treatment, complete responders showed about the same diversity as newly diagnosed patients.

Sequencing used immunoSEQ multiplex PCR; TCRdb keeps in-frame clones, though not all of them. The sample records tens of thousands of clones, nearly 90% being singletons. CDR3 length equals 15 residues. The V gene lost 5 bases and the J gene lost 3 bases, with 17 bases spanning the gap. Germline CDR1 SGHVS, CDR2 FNYEAQ. Indicated time point: cycle 4 day 1 (C4D1), after more than 5 weeks of nivolumab. Following autologous stem cell transplantation, relapse occurred in every patient, and exposure to brentuximab vedotin varied. This clone was seen once. What it binds is not known. The sequencing used peripheral blood mononuclear cells (PBMCs), collected before the fourth cycle of nivolumab. This chain uses TRBV7-6 with TRBJ2-7, with D perhaps TRBD1 or TRBD2 (7 bases each). The sequence was collected from a human donor with classical Hodgkin lymphoma. CDR3 sequence: CASSPRGGDSYEQYF. The CDR3 coding sequence is TGTGCCAGCAGCCCCAGGGGAGGGGACAGCTACGAGCAGTACTTC.